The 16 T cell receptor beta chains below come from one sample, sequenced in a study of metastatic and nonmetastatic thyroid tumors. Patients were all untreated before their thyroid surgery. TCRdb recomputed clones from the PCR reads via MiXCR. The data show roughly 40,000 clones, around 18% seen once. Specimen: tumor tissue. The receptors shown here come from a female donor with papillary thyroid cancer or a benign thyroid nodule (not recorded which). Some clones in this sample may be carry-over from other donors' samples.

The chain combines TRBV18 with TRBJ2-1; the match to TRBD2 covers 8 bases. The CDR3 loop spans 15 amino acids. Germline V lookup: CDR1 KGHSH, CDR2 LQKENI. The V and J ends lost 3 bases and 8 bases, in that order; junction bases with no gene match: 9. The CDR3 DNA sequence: TGTGCCAGCTCACCCTCGGGAATAGCGGGGCATGAGCAGTTCTTC. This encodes CASSPSGIAGHEQFF.

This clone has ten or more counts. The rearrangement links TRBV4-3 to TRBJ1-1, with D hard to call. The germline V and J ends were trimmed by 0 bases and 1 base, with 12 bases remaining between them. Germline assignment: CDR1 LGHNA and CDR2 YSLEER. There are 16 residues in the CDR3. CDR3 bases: TGCGCCAGCAGCCAAGAGGGCCAGTTTCGGAACACTGAAGCTTTCTTT. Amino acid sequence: CASSQEGQFRNTEAFF.

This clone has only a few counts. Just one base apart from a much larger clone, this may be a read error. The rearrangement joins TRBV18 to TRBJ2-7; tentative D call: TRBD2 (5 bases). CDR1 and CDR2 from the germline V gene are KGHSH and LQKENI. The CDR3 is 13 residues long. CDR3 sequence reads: CASSPGSSYEQHF. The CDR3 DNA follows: TGTGCCAGCTCACCGGGGAGCTCCTACGAGCAGCACTTC.

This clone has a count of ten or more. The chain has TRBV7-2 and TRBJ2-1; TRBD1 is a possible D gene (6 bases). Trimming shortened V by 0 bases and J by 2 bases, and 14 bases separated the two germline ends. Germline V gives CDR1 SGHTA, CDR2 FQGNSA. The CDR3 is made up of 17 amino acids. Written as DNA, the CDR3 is TGTGCCAGCAGCTTAGCGATGGGGGCGGATCCCTACAATGAGCAGTTCTTC. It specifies CASSLAMGADPYNEQFF.

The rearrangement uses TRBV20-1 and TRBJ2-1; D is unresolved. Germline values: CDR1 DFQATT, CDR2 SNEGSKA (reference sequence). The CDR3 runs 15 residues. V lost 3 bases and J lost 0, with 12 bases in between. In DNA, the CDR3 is TGCAGTGCTAGTCCTCCAGGCCGCTCCTACAATGAGCAGTTCTTC. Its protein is CSASPPGRSYNEQFF.

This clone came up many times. The CDR3: CASSGHLNQPQHF. CDR3 in DNA: TGTGCCAGCAGCGGACACTTAAATCAGCCCCAGCATTTT. The chain links TRBV5-8 to TRBJ1-5; maybe TRBD1 (5 bases). The V end lost 4 bases, the J end lost 4 bases, and 9 bases lay between the germline ends. Germline V gene lookup returns CDR1 SGHTS and CDR2 YDEGEE. This CDR3 is 13 amino acids long.

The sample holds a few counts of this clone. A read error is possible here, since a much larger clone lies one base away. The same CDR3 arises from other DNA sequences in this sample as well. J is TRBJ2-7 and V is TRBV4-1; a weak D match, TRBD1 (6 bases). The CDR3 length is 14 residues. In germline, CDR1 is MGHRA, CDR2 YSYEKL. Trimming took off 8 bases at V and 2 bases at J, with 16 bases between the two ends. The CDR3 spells CASQLVQGPYEQYF. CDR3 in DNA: TGCGCCAGCCAACTTGTCCAGGGGCCCTACGAGCAGTACTTC.

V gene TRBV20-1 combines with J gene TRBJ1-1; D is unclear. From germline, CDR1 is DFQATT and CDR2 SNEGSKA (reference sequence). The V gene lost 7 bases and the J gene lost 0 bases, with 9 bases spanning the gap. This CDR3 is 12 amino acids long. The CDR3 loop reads CSVRRMNTEAFF. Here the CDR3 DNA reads TGCAGTGTGCGACGCATGAACACTGAAGCTTTCTTT.

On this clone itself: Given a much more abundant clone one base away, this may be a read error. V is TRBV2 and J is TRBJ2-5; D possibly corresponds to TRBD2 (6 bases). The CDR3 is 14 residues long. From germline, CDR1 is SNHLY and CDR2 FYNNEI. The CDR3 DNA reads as TGTGCCAGCAGTGTTCAGGACTACCAAGAGACCCAGTGCTTC. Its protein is CASSVQDYQETQCF.

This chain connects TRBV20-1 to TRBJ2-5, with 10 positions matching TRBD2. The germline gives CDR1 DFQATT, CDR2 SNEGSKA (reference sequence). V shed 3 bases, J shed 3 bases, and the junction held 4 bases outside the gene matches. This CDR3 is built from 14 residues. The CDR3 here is CSASDLAGEETQYF. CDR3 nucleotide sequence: TGCAGTGCTAGTGATCTAGCGGGGGAAGAGACCCAGTACTTC.

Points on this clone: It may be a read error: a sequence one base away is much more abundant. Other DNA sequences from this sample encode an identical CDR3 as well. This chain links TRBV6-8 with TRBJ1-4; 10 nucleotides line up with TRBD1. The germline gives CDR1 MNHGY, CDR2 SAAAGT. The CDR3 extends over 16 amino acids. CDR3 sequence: CASSWTGGEPSEKLFF. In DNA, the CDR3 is TGTGCCAGCAGTTGGACAGGGGGGGAGCCATCTGAAAAGCTGTTTTTT.

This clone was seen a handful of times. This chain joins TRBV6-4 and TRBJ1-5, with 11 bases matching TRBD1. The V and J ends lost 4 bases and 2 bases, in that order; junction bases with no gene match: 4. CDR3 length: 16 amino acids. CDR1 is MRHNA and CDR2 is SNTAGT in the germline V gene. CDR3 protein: CASSGDRGGGNQPQHF. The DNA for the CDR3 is TGTGCCAGCAGTGGGGACAGGGGGGGGGGCAATCAGCCCCAGCATTTT.

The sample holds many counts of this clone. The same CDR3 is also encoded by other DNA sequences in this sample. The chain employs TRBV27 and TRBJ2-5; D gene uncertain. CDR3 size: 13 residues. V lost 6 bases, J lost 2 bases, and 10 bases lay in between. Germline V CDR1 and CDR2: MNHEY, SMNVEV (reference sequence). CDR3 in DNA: TGTGCCAGCAGCCCGGGTTCTCAAGAGACCCAGTACTTC. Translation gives CASSPGSQETQYF.

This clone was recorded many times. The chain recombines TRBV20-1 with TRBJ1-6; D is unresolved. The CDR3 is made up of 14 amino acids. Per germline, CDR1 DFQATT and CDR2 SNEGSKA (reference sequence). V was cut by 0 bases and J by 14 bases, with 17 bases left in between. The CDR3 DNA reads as TGCAGTGCTAGAGATGGGAGGGCCCAGGAGTCCCTCCACTTT. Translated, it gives CSARDGRAQESLHF.

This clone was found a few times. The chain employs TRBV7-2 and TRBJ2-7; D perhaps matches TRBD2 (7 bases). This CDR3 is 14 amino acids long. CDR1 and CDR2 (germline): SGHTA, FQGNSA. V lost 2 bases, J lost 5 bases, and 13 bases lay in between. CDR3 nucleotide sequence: TGTGCCAGCAGCTTAAGGGGGGGGTTCGACGAGCAGTACTTC. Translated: CASSLRGGFDEQYF.

The CDR3 here is CASSAGGVGNEQFF. The CDR3 DNA is TGCGCCAGCAGTGCTGGCGGGGTAGGGAATGAGCAGTTCTTC. The chain carries TRBV10-1 and TRBJ2-1, with D tentatively TRBD2 (6 bases). The CDR3 consists of 14 residues. Trimming shortened V by 4 bases and J by 7 bases, and 14 bases separated the two germline ends. Germline assignment: CDR1 WNHNN and CDR2 SYGVQD (reference sequence).